This T cell receptor (beta chain) is drawn from a study of blood T cell repertoires in COVID-19. Study details: Samples representing acute and convalescent COVID-19 were sourced from the United States, Italy and Spain.

This clone was found a few times. The protocol was immunoSEQ multiplex PCR, while the TCRdb copy is restricted to in-frame clones and leaves out a portion. The data hold fewer than 200,000 clones, with approximately 82% observed a single time. V dropped 0 bases and J dropped 4 bases, with 11 bases sitting between them. CDR3 size: 15 residues. Germline lookup yields CDR1 SGHKS and CDR2 YYEKEE (reference sequence). Membership in each cohort depended on participant-reported clinical history. Symptom resolution, clearance, or two negative PCRs marked donors in Cohort 3 as recovered. V gene TRBV5-5 combines with J gene TRBJ1-3; D is undetermined. The sequenced sample was PBMCs or T cells enriched from blood (not recorded which). The TCR was taken from a woman aged 45 to 65 who had recovered from COVID-19. The CDR3 loop is CASSLARDGGNTIYF. For the CDR3, the DNA is TGTGCCAGCAGCTTGGCGCGGGATGGGGGAAACACCATATATTTT.